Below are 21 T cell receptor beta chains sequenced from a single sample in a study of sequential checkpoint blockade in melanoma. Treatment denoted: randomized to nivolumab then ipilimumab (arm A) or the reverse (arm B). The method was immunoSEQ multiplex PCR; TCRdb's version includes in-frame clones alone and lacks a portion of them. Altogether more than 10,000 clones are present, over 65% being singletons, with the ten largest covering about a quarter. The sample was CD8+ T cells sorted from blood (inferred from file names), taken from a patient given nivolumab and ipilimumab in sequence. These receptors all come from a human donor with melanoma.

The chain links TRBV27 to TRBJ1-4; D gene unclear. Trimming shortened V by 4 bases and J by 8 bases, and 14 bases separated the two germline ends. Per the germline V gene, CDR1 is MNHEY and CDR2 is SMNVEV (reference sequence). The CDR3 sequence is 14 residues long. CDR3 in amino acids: CASSWGVTGEKLFF. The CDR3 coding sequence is TGTGCCAGCAGTTGGGGAGTCACTGGGGAAAAACTGTTTTTT.

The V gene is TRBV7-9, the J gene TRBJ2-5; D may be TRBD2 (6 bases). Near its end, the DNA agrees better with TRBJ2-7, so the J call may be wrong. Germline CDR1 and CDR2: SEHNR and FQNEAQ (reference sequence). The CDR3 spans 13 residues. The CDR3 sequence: CASREGLSYEQYF. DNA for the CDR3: TGTGCCAGCAGAGAGGGACTTTCCTACGAGCAGTACTTC.

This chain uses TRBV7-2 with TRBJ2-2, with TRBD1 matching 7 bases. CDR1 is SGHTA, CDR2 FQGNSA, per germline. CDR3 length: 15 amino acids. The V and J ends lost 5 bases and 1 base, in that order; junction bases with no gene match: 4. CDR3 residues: CASSPWTGNTGELFF. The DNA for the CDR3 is TGTGCCAGCAGCCCCTGGACAGGGAACACCGGGGAGCTGTTTTTT.

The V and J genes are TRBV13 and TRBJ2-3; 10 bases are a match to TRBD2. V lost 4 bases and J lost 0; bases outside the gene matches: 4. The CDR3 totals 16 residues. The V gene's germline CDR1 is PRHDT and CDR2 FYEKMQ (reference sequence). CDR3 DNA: TGTGCCAGCAGCTCCAGACTAGCGGGTAGCACAGATACGCAGTATTTT. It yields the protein CASSSRLAGSTDTQYF.

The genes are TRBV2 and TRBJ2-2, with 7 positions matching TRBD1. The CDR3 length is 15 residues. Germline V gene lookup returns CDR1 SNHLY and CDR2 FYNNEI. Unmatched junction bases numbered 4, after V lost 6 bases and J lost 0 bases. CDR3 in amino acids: CASSDRDANTGELFF. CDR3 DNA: TGTGCCAGCAGCGACAGGGATGCGAACACCGGGGAGCTGTTTTTT.

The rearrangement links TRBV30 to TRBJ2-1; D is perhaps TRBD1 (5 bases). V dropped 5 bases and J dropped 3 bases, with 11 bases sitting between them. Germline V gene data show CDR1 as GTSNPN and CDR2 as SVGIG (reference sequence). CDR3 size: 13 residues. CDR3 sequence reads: CAWGHYNYNEQFF. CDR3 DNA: TGTGCCTGGGGACATTATAACTACAATGAGCAGTTCTTC.

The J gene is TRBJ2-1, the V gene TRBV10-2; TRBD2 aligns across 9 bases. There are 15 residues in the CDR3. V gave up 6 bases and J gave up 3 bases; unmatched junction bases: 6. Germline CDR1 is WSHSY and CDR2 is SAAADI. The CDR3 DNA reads TGCGCCAGCAGCGCCGAAGCGGGGGGCTACAATGAGCAGTTCTTC. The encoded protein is CASSAEAGGYNEQFF.

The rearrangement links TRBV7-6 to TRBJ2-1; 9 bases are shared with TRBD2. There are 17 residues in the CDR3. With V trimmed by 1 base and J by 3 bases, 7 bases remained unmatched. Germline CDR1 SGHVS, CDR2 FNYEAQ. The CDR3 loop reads CASSLEAGGTIYNEQFF. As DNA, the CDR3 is TGTGCCAGCAGCTTAGAAGCGGGGGGCACAATCTACAATGAGCAGTTCTTC.

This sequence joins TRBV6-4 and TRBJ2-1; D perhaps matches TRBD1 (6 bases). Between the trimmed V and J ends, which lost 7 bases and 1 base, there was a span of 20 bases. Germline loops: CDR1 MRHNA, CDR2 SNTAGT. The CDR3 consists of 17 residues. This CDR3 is CASNRLQQGRSYNEQFF. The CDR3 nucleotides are TGTGCCAGCAATCGTCTACAACAGGGTCGGTCCTACAATGAGCAGTTCTTC.

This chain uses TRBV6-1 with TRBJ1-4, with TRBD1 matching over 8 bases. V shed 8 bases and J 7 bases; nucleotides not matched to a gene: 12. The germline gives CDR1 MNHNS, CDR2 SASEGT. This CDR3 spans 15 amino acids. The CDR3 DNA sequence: TGTGCCAGCCTAAGGGGAAGACAGGGGAGTGAAAAACTGTTTTTT. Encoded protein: CASLRGRQGSEKLFF.

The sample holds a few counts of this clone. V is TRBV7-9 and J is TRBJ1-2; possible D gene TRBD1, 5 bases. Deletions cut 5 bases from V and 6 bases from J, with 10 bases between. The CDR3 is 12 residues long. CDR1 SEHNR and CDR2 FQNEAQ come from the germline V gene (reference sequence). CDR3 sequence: CASSGRTNGYTF. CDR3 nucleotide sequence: TGTGCCAGCAGCGGCCGGACAAATGGCTACACCTTC. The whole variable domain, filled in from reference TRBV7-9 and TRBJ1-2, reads DTGVSQNPRHKITKRGQNVTFRCDPISEHNRLYWYRQTLGQGPEFLTYFQNEAQLEKSRLLSDRFSAERPKGSFSTLEIQRTEQGDSAMYLCASSGRTNGYTFGSGTRLTVV.

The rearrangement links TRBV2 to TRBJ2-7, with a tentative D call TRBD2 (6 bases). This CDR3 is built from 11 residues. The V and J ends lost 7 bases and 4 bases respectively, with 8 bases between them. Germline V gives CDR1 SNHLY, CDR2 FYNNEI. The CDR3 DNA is TGTGCCAGCACCGGGACTTACGAGCAGTACGTC. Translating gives CASTGTYEQYV.

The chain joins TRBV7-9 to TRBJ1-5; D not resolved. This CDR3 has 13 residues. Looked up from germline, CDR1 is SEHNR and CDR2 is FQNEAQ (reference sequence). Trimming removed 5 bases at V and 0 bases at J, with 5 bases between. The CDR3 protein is CASSPISNQPQHF. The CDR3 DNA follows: TGTGCCAGCAGCCCCATTAGCAATCAGCCCCAGCATTTT.

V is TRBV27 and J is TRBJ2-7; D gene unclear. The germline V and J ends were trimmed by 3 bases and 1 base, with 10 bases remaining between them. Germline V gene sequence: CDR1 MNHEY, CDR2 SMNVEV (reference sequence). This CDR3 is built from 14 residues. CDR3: CASSFSPHSYEQYF. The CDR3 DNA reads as TGTGCCAGCAGTTTTTCCCCCCATTCCTACGAGCAGTACTTC.

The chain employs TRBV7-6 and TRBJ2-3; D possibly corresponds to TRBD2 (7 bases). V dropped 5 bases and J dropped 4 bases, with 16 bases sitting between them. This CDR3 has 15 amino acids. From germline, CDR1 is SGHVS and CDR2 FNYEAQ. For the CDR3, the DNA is TGTGCCAGCAGCCCGGGGGGCCCCTCCGCAGATACGCAGTATTTT. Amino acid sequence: CASSPGGPSADTQYF.

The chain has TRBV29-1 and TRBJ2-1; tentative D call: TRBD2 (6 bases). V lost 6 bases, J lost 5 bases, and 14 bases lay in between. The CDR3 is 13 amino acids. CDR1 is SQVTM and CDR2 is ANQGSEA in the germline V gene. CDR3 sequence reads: CSVLPGLNNEQFF. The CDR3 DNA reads TGCAGCGTCCTCCCGGGACTTAACAATGAGCAGTTCTTC.

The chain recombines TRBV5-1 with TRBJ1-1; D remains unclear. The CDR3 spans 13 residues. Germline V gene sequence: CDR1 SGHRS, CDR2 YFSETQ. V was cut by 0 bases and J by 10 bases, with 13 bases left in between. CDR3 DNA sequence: TGCGCCAGCAGCTTGGGTAACACTATGATAGCTTTCTTT. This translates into CASSLGNTMIAFF.

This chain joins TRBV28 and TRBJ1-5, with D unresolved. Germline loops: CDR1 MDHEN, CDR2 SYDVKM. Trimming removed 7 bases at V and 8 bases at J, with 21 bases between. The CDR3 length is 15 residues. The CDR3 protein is CASTTTRKPQEPQHF. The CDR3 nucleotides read TGTGCCAGCACCACGACCCGTAAGCCCCAGGAGCCCCAGCATTTT.

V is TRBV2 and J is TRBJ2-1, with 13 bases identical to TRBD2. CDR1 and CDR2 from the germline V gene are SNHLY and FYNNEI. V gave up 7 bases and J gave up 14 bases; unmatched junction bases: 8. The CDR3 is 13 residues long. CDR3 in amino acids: CASIYGLAGEEFF. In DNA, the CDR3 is TGTGCCAGCATATACGGACTAGCGGGAGAGGAGTTCTTC.

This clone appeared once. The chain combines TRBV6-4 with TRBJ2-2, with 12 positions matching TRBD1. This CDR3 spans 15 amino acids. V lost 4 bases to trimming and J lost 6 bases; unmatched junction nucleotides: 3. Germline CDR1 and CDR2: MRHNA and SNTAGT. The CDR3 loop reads CASSAGQGAPGELFF. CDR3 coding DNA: TGTGCCAGCAGTGCGGGACAGGGGGCGCCCGGGGAGCTGTTTTTT.

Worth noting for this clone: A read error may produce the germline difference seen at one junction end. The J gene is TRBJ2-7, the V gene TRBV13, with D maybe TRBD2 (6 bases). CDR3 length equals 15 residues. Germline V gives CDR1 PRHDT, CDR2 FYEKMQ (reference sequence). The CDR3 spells CTSSSGPGGKYEQYF. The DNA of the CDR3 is TGTACCAGCAGCTCAGGCCCTGGAGGGAAATACGAGCAGTACTTC.